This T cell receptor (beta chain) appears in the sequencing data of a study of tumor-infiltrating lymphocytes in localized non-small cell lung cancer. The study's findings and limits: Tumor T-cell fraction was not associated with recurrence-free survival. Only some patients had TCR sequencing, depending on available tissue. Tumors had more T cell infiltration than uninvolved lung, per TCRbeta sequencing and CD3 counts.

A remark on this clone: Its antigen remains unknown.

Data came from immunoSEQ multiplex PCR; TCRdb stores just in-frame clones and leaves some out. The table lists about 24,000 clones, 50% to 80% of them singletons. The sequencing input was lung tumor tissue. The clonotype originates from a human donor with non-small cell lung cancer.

For the CDR3, the DNA is TGTGCCAGCAGTCCGACGGAATCCTCTAACTATGGCTACACCTTC. This translates into CASSPTESSNYGYTF. The chain has TRBV14 and TRBJ1-2; D gene unclear. V dropped 6 bases and J dropped 0 bases, with 14 bases sitting between them. This CDR3 spans 15 amino acids. Germline V gene data show CDR1 as SGHDN and CDR2 as FVKESK.